Listed below are T cell receptor beta chains from one sample, sequenced in a study of blood T cells in healthy people across ages. TCRdb itself ran the 5' RACE reads through MiXCR, one entry per CDR3 protein. This sample has some 1.5 million distinct CDR3 sequences, with 28% found just once. Sequenced sample: blood. The receptors stem from a woman aged 25-40 years in good health. CDR3s include the opening cysteine and the closing phenylalanine or tryptophan. The D gene is left open where the match is weak. Expanded clones get a size class; other rows say once, few or many, or leave the size out.

d_call: .
clone_size: few
v_call: TRBV6-6
j_call: TRBJ2-3
cdr3_aa: CASRLLTTGRGDTQYF
cdr3_nt: TGTGCCAGCAGGTTGCTCACGACAGGGCGGGGAGATACGCAGTATTTT

d_call: TRBD1
clone_size: .
v_call: TRBV10-3
j_call: TRBJ1-2
cdr3_aa: CAISETGGGYTF
cdr3_nt: TGTGCCATCAGTGAGACAGGGGGTGGCTACACCTTC

d_call: .
clone_size: few
v_call: TRBV20-1
j_call: TRBJ1-1
cdr3_aa: CSARQGLNTEAFF
cdr3_nt: TGCAGTGCTAGACAGGGGTTGAACACTGAAGCTTTCTTT

d_call: TRBD1
clone_size: few
v_call: TRBV10-1
j_call: TRBJ2-1
cdr3_aa: CASSDQTGGREQFF
cdr3_nt: TGCGCCAGCAGTGACCAAACAGGGGGCCGTGAGCAGTTCTTC

d_call: .
clone_size: .
v_call: TRBV10-3
j_call: TRBJ2-1
cdr3_aa: CAISESTSGTLYNEQFF
cdr3_nt: TGTGCCATCAGTGAGTCGACGTCCGGGACTCTCTACAATGAGCAGTTCTTC

d_call: TRBD1
clone_size: few
v_call: TRBV6-6
j_call: TRBJ1-2
cdr3_aa: CASSYGGGQGYGGYTF
cdr3_nt: TGTGCCAGCAGTTACGGGGGGGGACAGGGATACGGGGGCTACACCTTC

d_call: TRBD1
clone_size: few
v_call: TRBV12-3/TRBV12-4
j_call: TRBJ1-1
cdr3_aa: CATSTPGQGLTEAFF
cdr3_nt: TGTGCCACCAGTACGCCGGGACAGGGGCTCACTGAAGCTTTCTTT

d_call: TRBD2
clone_size: few
v_call: TRBV7-2
j_call: TRBJ2-7
cdr3_aa: CASSLAWAGENEQYF
cdr3_nt: TGTGCCAGCAGCTTAGCGTGGGCGGGAGAGAACGAGCAGTACTTC

d_call: .
clone_size: few
v_call: TRBV10-2
j_call: TRBJ1-6
cdr3_aa: CASRSDRSSYNSPLHF
cdr3_nt: TGCGCCAGCAGAAGCGACAGGAGCTCCTATAATTCACCCCTCCACTTT

d_call: .
clone_size: .
v_call: TRBV4-2
j_call: TRBJ1-1
cdr3_aa: CASSTQQGSAEAFF
cdr3_nt: TGTGCCAGCAGCACTCAACAGGGCTCCGCTGAAGCTTTCTTT

d_call: .
clone_size: few
v_call: TRBV7-9
j_call: TRBJ2-7
cdr3_aa: CASSNRDAPYEQYF
cdr3_nt: TGTGCCAGCAGCAACCGGGACGCACCCTACGAGCAGTACTTC

d_call: TRBD2
clone_size: few
v_call: TRBV6-5
j_call: TRBJ2-7
cdr3_aa: CASNSKRGGGNEQYF
cdr3_nt: TGTGCCAGCAATTCGAAGCGGGGGGGCGGCAATGAGCAGTACTTC

d_call: .
clone_size: few
v_call: TRBV5-6
j_call: TRBJ1-2
cdr3_aa: CASSLSPGLDYGYTF
cdr3_nt: TGTGCCAGCAGCTTGTCCCCAGGGTTGGACTATGGCTACACCTTC

d_call: .
clone_size: few
v_call: TRBV20-1
j_call: TRBJ2-7
cdr3_aa: CSARKRVGGTYEQYF
cdr3_nt: TGCAGTGCTAGAAAGAGGGTAGGCGGTACCTACGAGCAGTACTTC

d_call: TRBD1
clone_size: .
v_call: TRBV25-1
j_call: TRBJ2-5
cdr3_aa: CASSETGTGLGDTQYF
cdr3_nt: TGTGCCAGCAGTGAAACCGGGACAGGGCTTGGGGACACCCAGTACTTC

d_call: TRBD1
clone_size: .
v_call: TRBV20-1
j_call: TRBJ1-2
cdr3_aa: CSASQGSYGNTF
cdr3_nt: TGCAGTGCTTCACAGGGGAGTTACGGCAACACCTTC

d_call: .
clone_size: few
v_call: TRBV7-9
j_call: TRBJ2-3
cdr3_aa: CASETGDTQYF
cdr3_nt: TGTGCCAGCGAAACCGGGGATACGCAGTATTTT

d_call: .
clone_size: few
v_call: TRBV5-1
j_call: TRBJ2-7
cdr3_aa: CASSLFSGAGYEQYF
cdr3_nt: TGCGCCAGCAGCTTGTTCTCGGGGGCGGGATACGAGCAGTACTTC

d_call: .
clone_size: .
v_call: TRBV18
j_call: TRBJ2-1
cdr3_aa: CASSLLRPGQKYNEQFF
cdr3_nt: TGTGCCAGCTCACTACTCAGACCCGGGCAGAAGTACAATGAGCAGTTCTTC

d_call: TRBD1
clone_size: few
v_call: TRBV7-2
j_call: TRBJ1-2
cdr3_aa: CASSGTTGWDYGYTF
cdr3_nt: TGTGCCAGCAGCGGGACGACAGGGTGGGACTATGGCTACACCTTC

d_call: .
clone_size: .
v_call: TRBV3-1
j_call: TRBJ2-3
cdr3_aa: CASSLLAITDTQYF
cdr3_nt: TGTGCCAGCAGTCTACTAGCCATCACAGATACGCAGTATTTT

d_call: .
clone_size: .
v_call: TRBV13
j_call: TRBJ1-2
cdr3_aa: CASSPKTDNYGYTF
cdr3_nt: TGTGCCAGCAGCCCAAAGACCGACAACTATGGCTACACCTTC

d_call: .
clone_size: .
v_call: TRBV4-1
j_call: TRBJ2-6
cdr3_aa: CASRPGPSGANVLTF
cdr3_nt: TGCGCCAGCAGGCCGGGACCCTCTGGGGCCAACGTCCTGACTTTC

d_call: .
clone_size: many
v_call: TRBV20-1
j_call: TRBJ2-5
cdr3_aa: CSARGDWETQYF
cdr3_nt: TGCAGTGCTAGGGGGGATTGGGAGACCCAGTACTTC

d_call: TRBD2
clone_size: .
v_call: TRBV20-1
j_call: TRBJ2-3
cdr3_aa: CSARSSGGALDTQYF
cdr3_nt: TGCAGTGCTAGGTCGAGCGGGGGGGCCTTAGATACGCAGTATTTT

d_call: .
clone_size: once
v_call: TRBV6-2/TRBV6-3
j_call: TRBJ2-3
cdr3_aa: CASTLSGWGALDTQYF
cdr3_nt: TGTGCCAGCACACTATCCGGTTGGGGGGCCTTGGATACGCAGTATTTT

d_call: .
clone_size: few
v_call: TRBV5-1
j_call: TRBJ2-6
cdr3_aa: CASSLPPSSGANVLTF
cdr3_nt: TGCGCCAGCAGCTTGCCACCGAGCTCTGGGGCCAACGTCCTGACTTTC

d_call: TRBD2
clone_size: many
v_call: TRBV28
j_call: TRBJ2-5
cdr3_aa: CASRMGGGKQETQYF
cdr3_nt: TGTGCCAGCAGAATGGGGGGGGGAAAACAAGAGACCCAGTACTTC

d_call: TRBD1
clone_size: .
v_call: TRBV5-1
j_call: TRBJ1-2
cdr3_aa: CASSLGDSSNYGYTF
cdr3_nt: TGCGCCAGCAGCTTGGGGGACAGTTCAAACTATGGCTACACCTTC

d_call: TRBD2
clone_size: .
v_call: TRBV14
j_call: TRBJ2-1
cdr3_aa: CASSQGLLAGGPNEQFF
cdr3_nt: TGTGCCAGCAGCCAAGGGTTACTAGCGGGGGGGCCCAATGAGCAGTTCTTC

d_call: .
clone_size: few
v_call: TRBV28
j_call: TRBJ1-2
cdr3_aa: CASTTIPGDGYTF
cdr3_nt: TGTGCCAGCACCACCATCCCGGGGGACGGCTACACCTTC

d_call: .
clone_size: many
v_call: TRBV29-1
j_call: TRBJ1-2
cdr3_aa: CSVHGSNYGYTF
cdr3_nt: TGCAGCGTTCACGGTTCTAACTATGGCTACACCTTC

d_call: .
clone_size: .
v_call: TRBV3-1
j_call: TRBJ2-2
cdr3_aa: CASSPTGRLNTGELFF
cdr3_nt: TGTGCCAGCAGCCCTACGGGCAGATTGAACACCGGGGAGCTGTTTTTT

d_call: TRBD1
clone_size: .
v_call: TRBV5-1
j_call: TRBJ1-4
cdr3_aa: CASSPGPGTGPANEKLFF
cdr3_nt: TGCGCCAGCAGCCCAGGTCCCGGGACAGGGCCGGCTAATGAAAAACTGTTTTTT

d_call: TRBD2
clone_size: few
v_call: TRBV5-1
j_call: TRBJ2-1
cdr3_aa: CASFGLAGGPSYNEQFF
cdr3_nt: TGCGCCAGCTTCGGACTAGCGGGGGGGCCGTCCTACAATGAGCAGTTCTTC

d_call: TRBD2
clone_size: few
v_call: TRBV12-5
j_call: TRBJ2-1
cdr3_aa: CASGPRPLAGSNEQFF
cdr3_nt: TGTGCTAGTGGTCCGCGTCCCCTAGCGGGTAGCAATGAGCAGTTCTTC

d_call: TRBD2
clone_size: .
v_call: TRBV20-1
j_call: TRBJ2-7
cdr3_aa: CSALPSGGDYKQYF
cdr3_nt: TGCAGTGCCCTCCCTAGCGGGGGGGACTACAAGCAGTACTTC

d_call: TRBD1
clone_size: few
v_call: TRBV5-1
j_call: TRBJ2-1
cdr3_aa: CASSLGLRGPYNEQFF
cdr3_nt: TGCGCCAGCAGCTTGGGTCTAAGGGGGCCCTACAATGAGCAGTTCTTC